These 30 T cell receptor beta chains were sequenced from one sample in a study of neurological immune-mediated disorders. TCRdb reprocessed the 5' RACE reads with MiXCR, giving one entry per CDR3 protein. Of under 70,000 distinct CDR3 sequences in the sample, around 5.2% were seen once. Material: PBMCs. Every receptor here comes from a woman in her 30s with multiple sclerosis.

This clonotype was seen ten or more times. This chain links TRBV5-1 with TRBJ1-1, with 8 bases that match TRBD1. There are 13 residues in the CDR3. In germline, CDR1 is SGHRS, CDR2 YFSETQ. The J segment lost 11 bases and the V segment lost 5 bases, leaving 11 bases of the junction unmatched. Here the CDR3 reads CASRPRDRGRAFF. Written as DNA, the CDR3 is TGCGCCAGCAGACCCCGAGACAGGGGACGGGCTTTCTTT.

This clonotype was counted many times. The chain joins TRBV7-6 to TRBJ2-3; 9 bases map to TRBD2. Germline values: CDR1 SGHVS, CDR2 FNYEAQ. The CDR3 totals 14 residues. V was pared by 8 bases and J by 6 bases, with 9 bases of the junction left unmatched. The CDR3 here is CASRVGRGGDTQYF. CDR3 coding DNA: TGTGCCAGCCGTGTTGGGCGGGGGGGCGATACGCAGTATTTT.

This clonotype was seen at least ten times. This may be a read error: a much more frequent sequence differs by one nucleotide. The chain combines TRBV29-1 with TRBJ1-4; D is undetermined. The CDR3 has 13 amino acids. Trimming pared 0 bases from V and 13 bases from J, leaving 15 bases between. CDR1 is SQVTM, CDR2 ANQGSEA, per germline. As DNA, the CDR3 is TGCAGCGTTGAAGAAGAAAGACTGAAAAGACTGTTTTTT. Its translation is CSVEEERLKRLFF.

This clonotype occurred many times. The chain has TRBV27 and TRBJ2-1; tentatively, D is TRBD1 (6 bases). CDR1 is MNHEY and CDR2 is SMNVEV in the germline V gene (reference sequence). CDR3 length equals 13 residues. V lost 0 bases, J lost 14 bases, and 14 bases lay in between. DNA of the CDR3: TGTGCCAGCAGTTTATCGGCGTCAGGGGTTAAGTTCTTC. This encodes CASSLSASGVKFF.

This clonotype was recorded at least ten times. The chain is built from TRBV14 and TRBJ1-6; D gene ambiguous. The length of the CDR3 is 19 residues. V was shortened by 0 bases and J by 0 bases, with 15 bases between the two germline ends. CDR1 and CDR2 from the germline V gene are SGHDN and FVKESK. CDR3: CASSQDSLGRVSYNSPLHF. The CDR3, as DNA: TGTGCCAGCAGCCAAGACAGTCTGGGCCGGGTCTCCTATAATTCACCCCTCCACTTT.

This clonotype was found many times. Compared with germline, one end of the junction differs, possibly owing to a read error. The rearrangement joins TRBV7-3 to TRBJ1-5; D uncertain. The CDR3 spans 11 residues. Germline CDR1 and CDR2: SGHTA and FQGTGA. The CDR3 here is CAPRIYQPQNF. The CDR3 DNA reads as TGTGCCCCGAGAATTTATCAGCCCCAGAATTTT.

Ten or more counts support this clonotype. The chain is built from TRBV20-1 and TRBJ1-1, with 11 bases aligning to TRBD1. Germline V lookup: CDR1 DFQATT, CDR2 SNEGSKA (reference sequence). V trimming: 0 bases; J trimming: 6 bases; junction bases outside the gene matches: 9. The CDR3 extends over 16 amino acids. The CDR3 protein is CSARDLGQGDHAEAFF. CDR3 DNA sequence: TGCAGTGCTAGAGATCTGGGACAGGGGGATCACGCTGAAGCTTTCTTT.

In this sample, this clonotype turned up many times. This chain connects TRBV20-1 to TRBJ2-7; 10 nucleotides agree with TRBD1. This CDR3 comprises 15 residues. Germline V lookup: CDR1 DFQATT, CDR2 SNEGSKA (reference sequence). Trimming removed 5 bases from V and 5 bases from J; junction bases left unmatched: 12. CDR3 sequence reads: CSAVDRGQGLNEQYF. CDR3 nucleotides: TGCAGTGCTGTAGACCGGGGACAGGGGTTGAACGAGCAGTACTTC.

At least ten counts were recorded for this clonotype. The chain combines TRBV15 with TRBJ2-1; 7 bases line up with TRBD1. The CDR3 runs 16 residues. The germline V gene has CDR1 LNHNV and CDR2 YYDKDF (reference sequence). With 2 bases clipped from V and 6 bases from J, the junction kept 10 bases outside the gene matches. The CDR3 sequence: CATSRNRGGLGNEQFF. The CDR3 nucleotides are TGTGCCACCAGCAGAAATCGAGGGGGCCTAGGCAATGAGCAGTTCTTC.

This clonotype was observed many times. This chain links TRBV7-2 with TRBJ1-5, with 10 bases aligning to TRBD1. J lost 6 bases, V lost 0 bases, and 5 bases had no gene match. The CDR3 length is 16 residues. Per germline, CDR1 SGHTA and CDR2 FQGNSA. The CDR3 protein is CASSLAGQGVLQPQHF. The CDR3 DNA reads as TGTGCCAGCAGCTTAGCCGGACAGGGGGTTCTTCAGCCCCAGCATTTT.

In this sample, this clonotype turned up many times. J is TRBJ2-2 and V is TRBV27, with D tentatively TRBD2 (6 bases). Between the trimmed V and J ends, which lost 5 bases and 0 bases, there was a span of 13 bases. In germline, CDR1 is MNHEY, CDR2 SMNVEV (reference sequence). This CDR3 contains 16 residues. CDR3 sequence reads: CASSPVGTANTGELFF. In DNA, the CDR3 is TGTGCCAGCAGTCCGGTTGGGACTGCGAACACCGGGGAGCTGTTTTTT.

This clonotype has ten or more counts. The V and J genes are TRBV3-1 and TRBJ1-4; possible D gene TRBD1, 6 bases. Germline lookup yields CDR1 LGHDT and CDR2 YNNKEL (reference sequence). Deletions cut 1 base from V and 5 bases from J, with 11 bases between. The CDR3 length is 15 residues. CDR3 amino acids: CASSQVLGANEKLFF. CDR3 in DNA: TGTGCCAGCAGCCAAGTTTTGGGGGCCAATGAAAAACTGTTTTTT.

This clonotype was recorded at least ten times. The chain carries TRBV20-1 and TRBJ2-1; perhaps TRBD1 as D (6 bases). Germline CDR1 DFQATT, CDR2 SNEGSKA (reference sequence). The CDR3 length is 12 residues. V was shortened by 4 bases and J by 9 bases, with 13 bases between the two germline ends. The CDR3 spells CSAKSSGVEQFF. The CDR3 DNA sequence: TGCAGTGCTAAGAGTTCAGGGGTTGAGCAGTTCTTC.

At least ten counts were recorded for this clonotype. V and J are TRBV20-1 and TRBJ2-7; 12 positions match TRBD2. The germline gives CDR1 DFQATT, CDR2 SNEGSKA (reference sequence). The junction had 8 bases not matched to a gene; V was cut back by 6 bases and J by 8 bases. The CDR3 is 13 residues long. CDR3 in DNA: TGCAGTGCCCCACTAGCGGGGGGTGGGCAGCAGTACTTC. It translates to CSAPLAGGGQQYF.

This clonotype occurred many times. The CDR3 region has the DNA TGCAGTGCAAGCGGGGGGGCCTATACGCAGTATTTT. Its translation is CSASGGAYTQYF. The chain carries TRBV20-1 and TRBJ2-3; 10 nucleotides line up with TRBD2. The length of the CDR3 is 12 residues. J lost 7 bases, V lost 6 bases, and 4 bases had no gene match. Germline CDR1 reads DFQATT; CDR2 reads SNEGSKA (reference sequence).

This clonotype was seen repeatedly, ten times or more. The rearrangement uses TRBV7-6 and TRBJ2-4; the match to TRBD1 covers 10 bases. With 5 bases clipped from V and 1 base from J, the junction kept 8 bases outside the gene matches. Looked up from germline, CDR1 is SGHVS and CDR2 is FNYEAQ. The CDR3 covers 17 residues. In DNA form, the CDR3 reads TGTGCCAGCAGCGACGTCCGGACAGGGGGGGCCAAAAACATTCAGTACTTC. Its protein is CASSDVRTGGAKNIQYF.

The chain has TRBV5-1 and TRBJ2-1; TRBD2 might be the D (5 bases). The CDR3 sequence is 15 residues long. V lost 0 bases, J lost 4 bases, and 11 bases lay in between. The germline gives CDR1 SGHRS, CDR2 YFSETQ. The CDR3 DNA follows: TGCGCCAGCAGCTTGGCCCGCACGGGATACAATGAGCAGTTCTTC. It is translated as CASSLARTGYNEQFF.

As for this clonotype: A much larger clone lies a single base off, so this may be a read error. J is TRBJ1-5 and V is TRBV10-3; D not certain. The CDR3 is made up of 12 amino acids. Germline CDR1 is ENHRY and CDR2 is SYGVKD. Trimming shortened V by 10 bases and J by 5 bases, and 12 bases separated the two germline ends. CDR3: CATGERDQPQHF. The CDR3 DNA reads as TGTGCCACCGGGGAAAGGGATCAGCCCCAGCATTTT.

This clonotype has more than one count but fewer than ten. V is TRBV20-1 and J is TRBJ1-4; TRBD1 might be the D (6 bases). This CDR3 is 14 amino acids long. Trimming pared 6 bases from V and 7 bases from J, leaving 18 bases between. From germline, CDR1 is DFQATT and CDR2 SNEGSKA (reference sequence). The chain's CDR3 is CSAAQPGGREKLFF. The CDR3 DNA is TGCAGTGCCGCCCAGCCGGGGGGCCGTGAAAAACTGTTTTTT.

A few counts support this clonotype. The V and J genes are TRBV27 and TRBJ1-2; 9 nucleotides line up with TRBD1. This CDR3 region has 17 residues. Germline V gene lookup returns CDR1 MNHEY and CDR2 SMNVEV (reference sequence). V shed 5 bases, J shed 2 bases, and the junction held 12 bases outside the gene matches. The CDR3 DNA reads as TGTGCCAGCAGTCTCCTTTGGACAGGGGAAAACAACTATGGCTACACCTTC. It encodes CASSLLWTGENNYGYTF.

In DNA form, the CDR3 reads TGTGCCAGCAGCTTAGTAGAGGGGAAACGTCTAAGAAACACCATATATTTT. As protein: CASSLVEGKRLRNTIYF. V usage is TRBV7-2 and J usage is TRBJ1-3, with TRBD1 as a possible D gene (5 bases). The germline V gene has CDR1 SGHTA and CDR2 FQGNSA. V was pared by 1 base and J by 5 bases, with 18 bases between. The length of the CDR3 is 17 residues. Full variable domain (missing parts from reference TRBV7-2 and TRBJ1-3): GAGVSQSPSNKVTEKGKDVELRCDPISGHTALYWYRQSLGQGLEFLIYFQGNSAPDKSGLPSDRFSAERTGGSVSTLTIQRTQQEDSAVYLCASSLVEGKRLRNTIYFGEGSWLTVV.

This clonotype was counted at least ten times. A read error is possible here, since a much larger clone lies one base away. The rearrangement uses TRBV5-1 and TRBJ1-1; D ambiguous. Trimming took 4 bases from V and 1 from J, leaving 8 bases between them. This CDR3 has 13 amino acids. Germline assignment: CDR1 SGHRS and CDR2 YFSETQ. The CDR3 loop reads CASSPGKNTEAFF. The CDR3 DNA reads TGCGCCAGCAGCCCCGGAAAGAACACTGAAGCTTTCTTT.

This clonotype has just a few counts. This chain connects TRBV12-3 or TRBV12-4 to TRBJ2-7; 10 nucleotides line up with TRBD1. The CDR3 is 15 amino acids. Trimming removed 5 bases from V and 6 bases from J; junction bases left unmatched: 10. The CDR3 DNA reads as TGTGCCAGCAGTCTAAGGGGACAGGGGTTTTCCGAGCAGTACTTC. Protein product: CASSLRGQGFSEQYF.

The chain joins TRBV19 to TRBJ1-1, with 9 bases matching TRBD1. V dropped 7 bases and J dropped 1; count of bases not matched to a gene: 4. The germline CDR1 and CDR2 sequences are LNHDA and SQIVND (reference sequence). The CDR3 sequence is 14 residues long. The CDR3 here is CASIPGQGNTEAFF. The DNA for the CDR3 is TGTGCCAGTATCCCGGGACAGGGGAACACTGAAGCTTTCTTT.

This clonotype was seen a few times. This chain uses TRBV5-6 with TRBJ2-1; D is unclear. The CDR3 spans 15 residues. Trimming pared 4 bases from V and 2 bases from J, leaving 13 bases between. Germline V lookup: CDR1 SGHDT, CDR2 YYEEEE. The CDR3 loop is CASSPRVEPYNEQFF. Written as DNA, the CDR3 is TGTGCCAGCAGCCCCCGAGTTGAGCCCTACAATGAGCAGTTCTTC.

This clonotype was seen a handful of times. This chain links TRBV3-1 with TRBJ2-7; 13 nucleotides align to TRBD2. Germline V gene sequence: CDR1 LGHDT, CDR2 YNNKEL (reference sequence). V was pared by 3 bases and J by 5 bases, with 7 bases of the junction left unmatched. This CDR3 comprises 16 residues. CDR3 nucleotide sequence: TGTGCCAGCAGCCATCTGGGACTAGCGGGGACTAACGAGCAGTACTTC. Residues: CASSHLGLAGTNEQYF.

This clonotype was found a few times. A read error may explain this, as a much larger clone is one base away. CDR3 DNA: TGCAGTGCTACCAATGGAGGGGGCACGGGTGAAAAACTGTTTTTT. Amino acid sequence: CSATNGGGTGEKLFF. This chain uses TRBV20-1 with TRBJ1-4; 7 bases fit TRBD1. CDR3 length: 15 residues. The germline CDR1 and CDR2 sequences are DFQATT and SNEGSKA (reference sequence). The trim removed 4 bases at V and 7 bases at J, leaving 12 bases unmatched.

This clonotype showed up just a few times. The chain carries TRBV5-1 and TRBJ1-2; the D gene is possibly TRBD1 (6 bases). The V and J ends lost 0 bases and 7 bases respectively, with 10 bases between them. CDR1 and CDR2 from the germline V gene are SGHRS and YFSETQ. The length of the CDR3 is 13 residues. This CDR3 is CASSLGQAPGYTF. The DNA of the CDR3 is TGCGCCAGCAGCTTGGGACAGGCCCCTGGCTACACCTTC.

This clonotype has just a few counts. The gene calls are TRBV7-2 and TRBJ1-3; no firm D call. The V end lost 0 bases, the J end lost 0 bases, and 9 bases lay between the germline ends. Per germline, CDR1 SGHTA and CDR2 FQGNSA. The CDR3 runs 16 residues. CDR3 protein: CASSLAPINSGNTIYF. Here the CDR3 DNA reads TGTGCCAGCAGCTTAGCGCCCATAAACTCTGGAAACACCATATATTTT.

This clonotype was observed at least ten times. The chain uses TRBV28 and TRBJ1-5, with 9 bases fitting TRBD1. J gave up 5 bases and V 4 bases, and 9 bases lay outside the gene matches. The germline gives CDR1 MDHEN, CDR2 SYDVKM. The CDR3 extends over 16 amino acids. CDR3 DNA: TGTGCCAGCAGTTCAACAGGGGGCCATTACGATCAGCCCCAGCATTTT. It encodes CASSSTGGHYDQPQHF.